This TCR beta chain was captured in a study of blood T cells in healthy people across ages. Combining a sample-barcoded 5' primer with a J-beta primer mix, a second PCR ran for roughly 6 to 12 cycles. TCRdb reprocessed the 5' RACE reads via MiXCR and lists one record per CDR3 protein. This table has roughly 1.4 million distinct CDR3 sequences, around 59% appearing once. Study-level points and caveats: Comparison with aged donors showed that long-lived donors had more naive CD4+ cells and higher diversity.

Details on this clonotype: The antigen remains undetermined.

The trim removed 6 bases at V and 0 bases at J, leaving 2 bases unmatched. The germline V gene has CDR1 LGHNA and CDR2 YNFKEQ. The CDR3 is made up of 16 amino acids. Each of the donors had roughly 9.7 milliliters of peripheral blood drawn into EDTA-treated Vacutainer tubes. Isolation recovered at least 6 million PBMCs from every sample. The sequencing sample was made of blood. This sequence originates from a man between 18 and 35 years old in good health. V gene TRBV4-2 combines with J gene TRBJ2-6, with 10 bases identical to TRBD1. CDR3 sequence reads: CASSRTGGSGANVLTF. The CDR3 DNA sequence: TGTGCCAGCAGTCGGACAGGGGGCTCTGGGGCCAACGTCCTGACTTTC.